The clone carrying this TCR beta chain occurred a few times. Its antigen remains unidentified. With V trimmed by 3 bases and J by 9 bases, 7 bases remained unmatched. The CDR3 contains 13 residues. This sample was taken from a study of blood T cells in healthy people across ages. Study observations and caveats: Diversity estimated from one million T cells was considered an underestimate. With unsorted PBMCs, a conclusive comparison of naive versus antigen-experienced cells was not possible.

It was approximately 10 milliliters of peripheral blood that were drawn from each donor. The authors isolated at least 7 million PBMCs per sample. Primers used in a second PCR of roughly 6 to 12 cycles were a sample-barcoded 5' primer and a J-beta primer mix. Each CDR3 protein gets one entry after TCRdb re-called the 5' RACE reads with MiXCR. Seen here are around 940,000 distinct CDR3 sequences, roughly half observed once, and the top ten hold around a fifth. The TCR comes from a woman aged 55 to 70 in good health. Sequencing used blood. The V call is TRBV12-3 or TRBV12-4, the J call TRBJ2-5; 7 bases fit TRBD2. This CDR3 is CASSFGGRGAQYF. The CDR3 region has the DNA TGTGCCAGCAGTTTTGGCGGGAGAGGGGCCCAGTACTTC.